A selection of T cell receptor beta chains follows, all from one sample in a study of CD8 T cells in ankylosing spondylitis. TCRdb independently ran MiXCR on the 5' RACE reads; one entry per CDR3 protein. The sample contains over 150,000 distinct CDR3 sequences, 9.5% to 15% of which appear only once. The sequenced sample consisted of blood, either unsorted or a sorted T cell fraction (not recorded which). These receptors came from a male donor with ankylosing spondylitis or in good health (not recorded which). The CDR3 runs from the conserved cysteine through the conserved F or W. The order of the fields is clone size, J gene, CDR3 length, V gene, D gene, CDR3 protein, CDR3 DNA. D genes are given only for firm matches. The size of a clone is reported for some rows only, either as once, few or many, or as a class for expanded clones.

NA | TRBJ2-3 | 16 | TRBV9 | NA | CASSVDPDYGTDTQYF | TGTGCCAGCAGCGTAGACCCCGACTACGGCACAGATACGCAGTATTTT
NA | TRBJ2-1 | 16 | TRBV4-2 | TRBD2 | CASSPGTGGAENEQFF | TGTGCCAGCAGCCCGGGGACCGGGGGGGCGGAAAATGAGCAGTTCTTC
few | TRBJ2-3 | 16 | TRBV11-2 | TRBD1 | CASSLGTGWGTDTQYF | TGTGCCAGCAGCCTGGGGACAGGGTGGGGCACAGATACGCAGTATTTT
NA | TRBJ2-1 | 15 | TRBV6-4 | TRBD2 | CASSDSTSGNNEQFF | TGTGCCAGCAGTGACTCTACTAGCGGAAACAATGAGCAGTTCTTC
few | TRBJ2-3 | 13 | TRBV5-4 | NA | CASRGPFGDTQYF | TGTGCCAGCAGGGGACCATTTGGGGATACGCAGTATTTT
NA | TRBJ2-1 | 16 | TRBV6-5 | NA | CASSYPQGPPENEQFF | TGTGCCAGCAGTTACCCCCAGGGCCCCCCGGAGAATGAGCAGTTCTTC
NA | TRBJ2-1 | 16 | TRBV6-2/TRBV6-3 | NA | CASSFSLPSSYNEQFF | TGTGCCAGCAGCTTCTCACTACCCAGCTCCTACAATGAGCAGTTCTTC
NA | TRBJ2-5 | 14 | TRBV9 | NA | CASSPRAIQETQYF | TGTGCCAGCAGCCCCCGGGCAATCCAAGAGACCCAGTACTTC
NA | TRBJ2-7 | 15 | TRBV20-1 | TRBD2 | CSARKGTSGNGEQYF | TGCAGTGCGAGAAAAGGGACTAGCGGGAACGGCGAGCAGTACTTC
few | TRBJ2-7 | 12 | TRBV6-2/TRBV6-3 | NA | CASSGDRDEQYF | TGTGCCAGCAGTGGAGACAGAGACGAGCAGTACTTC
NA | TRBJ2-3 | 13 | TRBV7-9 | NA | CAGGAGATDTQYF | TGTGCCGGGGGGGCGGGGGCCACAGATACGCAGTATTTT
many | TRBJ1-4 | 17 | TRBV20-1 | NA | CSATRLGGAGVGEKLFF | TGCAGTGCTACCCGGCTCGGAGGGGCTGGGGTAGGAGAAAAACTGTTTTTT
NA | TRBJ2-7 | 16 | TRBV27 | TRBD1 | CASSPWPGQGAYEQYF | TGTGCCAGCTCCCCCTGGCCGGGACAGGGGGCCTACGAGCAGTACTTC
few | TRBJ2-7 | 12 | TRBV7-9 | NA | CASSHPMGEQYF | TGTGCCAGCAGCCATCCTATGGGAGAGCAGTACTTC
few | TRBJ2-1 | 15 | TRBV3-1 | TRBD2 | CASSPSGPSYNEQFF | TGTGCCAGCAGTCCTAGCGGCCCCTCCTACAATGAGCAGTTCTTC
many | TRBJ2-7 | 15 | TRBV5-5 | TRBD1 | CASSLYSGTGYEQYF | TGTGCCAGCAGCTTGTATTCCGGGACAGGGTACGAGCAGTACTTC
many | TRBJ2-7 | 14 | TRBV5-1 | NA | CASSLPGGIYEQYF | TGCGCCAGCAGCTTGCCCGGGGGTATCTACGAGCAGTACTTC
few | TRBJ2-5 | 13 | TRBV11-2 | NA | CASSLERVETQYF | TGTGCCAGCAGCTTAGAGAGGGTAGAGACCCAGTACTTC
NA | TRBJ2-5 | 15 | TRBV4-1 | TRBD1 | CASSQSRTGEETQYF | TGCGCCAGCAGCCAATCCAGGACAGGGGAAGAGACCCAGTACTTC
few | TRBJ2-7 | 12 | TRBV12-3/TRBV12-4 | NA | CACRGRTYEQYF | TGTGCCTGCCGGGGGAGAACCTACGAGCAGTACTTC
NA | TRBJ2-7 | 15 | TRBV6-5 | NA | CASSYSRDPADEQYF | TGTGCCAGCAGTTACTCTAGGGACCCTGCGGACGAGCAGTACTTC
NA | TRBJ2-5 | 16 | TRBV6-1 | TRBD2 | CASSGPLAGVLETQYF | TGTGCCAGCAGTGGCCCCTTAGCGGGAGTGTTAGAGACCCAGTACTTC
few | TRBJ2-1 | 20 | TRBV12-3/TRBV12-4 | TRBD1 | CASSFIEGQGKWWSYNEQFF | TGTGCCAGCAGTTTTATCGAGGGACAGGGGAAATGGTGGTCCTACAATGAGCAGTTCTTC
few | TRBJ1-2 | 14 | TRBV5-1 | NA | CASSLEGIGYGYTF | TGCGCCAGCAGCTTGGAGGGGATAGGCTATGGCTACACCTTC
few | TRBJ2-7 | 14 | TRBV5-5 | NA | CASIEYGHPYEQYF | TGTGCCAGCATCGAATACGGACACCCCTACGAGCAGTACTTC